This T cell receptor beta chain was observed in a study of blood T cell repertoires in COVID-19. Study summary: There were acute and convalescent COVID-19 samples, and they came from the United States, Italy and Spain. T cells, B-cell-depleted T cells, or PBMCs supplied cDNA or gDNA.

The length of the CDR3 is 20 residues. With V trimmed by 0 bases and J by 2 bases, 11 bases remained unmatched. Germline loops: CDR1 MNHEY, CDR2 SVGEGT. The authors' processing: Reference gene primer amplification gave estimated nucleated cell counts. TCRdb's table, derived via immunoSEQ multiplex PCR, lists solely in-frame clones and lacks some. V, J and clone size were drawn from that table, and D and trimming were deduced from the DNA. This table has tens of thousands of clones, over 75% appearing once. The V and J genes are TRBV6-2 or TRBV6-3 and TRBJ1-5; 12 bases are shared with TRBD1. The receptor was derived from an elderly man in a cohort sampled during active COVID-19. Sequencing was done on a sample of peripheral blood. CDR3 bases: TGTGCCAGCAGTTACTCAGGTCCCGGGACAGGGGGCGTCGGCAATCAGCCCCAGCATTTT. Encoded protein: CASSYSGPGTGGVGNQPQHF.